This T cell receptor beta chain was captured in a study of PD-1 blockade in classical Hodgkin lymphoma. Study observations and caveats: The diversity seen at baseline in complete responders resembled that of newly diagnosed patients.

This clone was counted only a few times. Its antigen remains unknown. The germline V gene has CDR1 MNHEY and CDR2 SMNVEV (reference sequence). Trimming left V 0 bases short and J 10 bases short, with 16 bases between. The CDR3 sequence is 16 residues long. Time point meaning: cycle 4 day 1 (C4D1), after around six weeks of nivolumab. No patient escaped relapse after autologous stem cell transplantation, and brentuximab vedotin exposure varied. The authors purified CD4+ T cells from thawed PBMCs by magnetic negative selection. The assay was immunoSEQ multiplex PCR, and TCRdb's table has in-frame clones only and misses some. The sample records some 30,000 clones, 80% to 90% being singletons.

This sequence was found in a human donor with classical Hodgkin lymphoma. V gene TRBV27 combines with J gene TRBJ1-6; TRBD1 might be the D (5 bases). Sequenced here: CD4+ T cells from blood, sampled before the fourth cycle of nivolumab. The CDR3 here is CASSLSGAGIGSPLHF. The CDR3 coding sequence is TGTGCCAGCAGTTTATCTGGCGCAGGGATCGGGTCACCCCTCCACTTT.